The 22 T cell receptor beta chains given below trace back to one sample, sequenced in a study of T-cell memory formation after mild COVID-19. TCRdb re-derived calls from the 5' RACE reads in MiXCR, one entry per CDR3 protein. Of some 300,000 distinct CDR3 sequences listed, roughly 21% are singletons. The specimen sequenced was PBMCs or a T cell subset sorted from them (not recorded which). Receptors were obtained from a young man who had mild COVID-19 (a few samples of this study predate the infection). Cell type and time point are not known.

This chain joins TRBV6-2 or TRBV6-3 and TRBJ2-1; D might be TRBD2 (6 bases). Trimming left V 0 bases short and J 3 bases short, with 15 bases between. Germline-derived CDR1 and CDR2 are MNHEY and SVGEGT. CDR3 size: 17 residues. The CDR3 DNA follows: TGTGCCAGCAGTTACTCTCCCCCCGGAGGGGTCTACAATGAGCAGTTCTTC. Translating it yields CASSYSPPGGVYNEQFF.

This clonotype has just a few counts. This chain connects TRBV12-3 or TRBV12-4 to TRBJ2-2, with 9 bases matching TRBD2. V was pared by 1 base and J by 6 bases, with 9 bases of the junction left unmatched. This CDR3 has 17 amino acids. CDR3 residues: CASSLGLAGIEAGELFF. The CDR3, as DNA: TGTGCCAGCAGTTTAGGCCTAGCGGGGATCGAAGCCGGGGAGCTGTTTTTT.

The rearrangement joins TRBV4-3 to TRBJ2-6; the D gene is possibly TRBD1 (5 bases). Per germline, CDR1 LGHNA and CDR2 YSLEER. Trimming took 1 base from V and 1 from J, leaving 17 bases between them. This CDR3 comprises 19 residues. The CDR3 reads CASSQVPLGAGSGANVLTF. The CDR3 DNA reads TGCGCCAGCAGCCAAGTCCCCCTAGGGGCAGGGTCTGGGGCCAACGTCCTGACTTTC.

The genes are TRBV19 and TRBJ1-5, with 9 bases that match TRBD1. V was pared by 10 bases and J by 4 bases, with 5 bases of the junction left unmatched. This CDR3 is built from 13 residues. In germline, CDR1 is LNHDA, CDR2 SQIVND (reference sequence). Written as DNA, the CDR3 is TGTGCCACCCTCGGACAGGGGAATCAGCCCCAGCATTTT. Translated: CATLGQGNQPQHF.

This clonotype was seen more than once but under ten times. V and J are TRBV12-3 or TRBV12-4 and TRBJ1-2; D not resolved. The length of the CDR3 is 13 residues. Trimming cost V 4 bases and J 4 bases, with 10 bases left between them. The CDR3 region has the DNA TGTGCCAGCAGTTCAAAGGAGTCCTATGGCTACACCTTC. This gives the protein CASSSKESYGYTF.

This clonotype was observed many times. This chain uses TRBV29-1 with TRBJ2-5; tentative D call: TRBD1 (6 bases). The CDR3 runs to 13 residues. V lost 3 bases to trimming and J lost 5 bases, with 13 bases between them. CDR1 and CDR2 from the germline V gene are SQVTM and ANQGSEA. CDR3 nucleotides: TGCAGCGTTGACTCAGGGGCTGGGGAGACCCAGTACTTC. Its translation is CSVDSGAGETQYF.

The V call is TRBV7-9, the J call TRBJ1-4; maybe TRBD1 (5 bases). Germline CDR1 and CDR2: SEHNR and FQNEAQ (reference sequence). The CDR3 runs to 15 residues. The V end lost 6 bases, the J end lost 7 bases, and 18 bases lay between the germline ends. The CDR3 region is CASRGAWSPGEKLFF. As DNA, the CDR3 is TGTGCCAGCAGAGGGGCCTGGTCCCCAGGTGAAAAACTGTTTTTT.

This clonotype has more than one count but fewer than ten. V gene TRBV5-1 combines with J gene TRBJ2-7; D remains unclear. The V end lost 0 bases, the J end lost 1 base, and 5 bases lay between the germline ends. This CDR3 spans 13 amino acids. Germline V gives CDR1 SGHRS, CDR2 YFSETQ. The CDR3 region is CASSLVQSYEQYF. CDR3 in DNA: TGCGCCAGCAGCTTGGTTCAGTCCTACGAGCAGTACTTC.

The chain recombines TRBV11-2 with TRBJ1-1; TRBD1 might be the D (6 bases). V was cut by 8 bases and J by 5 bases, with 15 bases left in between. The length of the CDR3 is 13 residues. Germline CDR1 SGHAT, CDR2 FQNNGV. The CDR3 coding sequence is TGTGCCAGCGTCAGGGGCCTCGGGACTGAAGCTTTCTTT. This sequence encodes CASVRGLGTEAFF.

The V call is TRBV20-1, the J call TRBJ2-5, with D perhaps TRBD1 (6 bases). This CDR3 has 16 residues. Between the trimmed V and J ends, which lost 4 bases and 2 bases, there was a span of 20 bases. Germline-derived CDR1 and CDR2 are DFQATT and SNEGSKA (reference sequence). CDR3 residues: CSAIGGQYLGQETQYF. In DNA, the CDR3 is TGCAGTGCTATAGGAGGACAGTACCTGGGGCAAGAGACCCAGTACTTC.

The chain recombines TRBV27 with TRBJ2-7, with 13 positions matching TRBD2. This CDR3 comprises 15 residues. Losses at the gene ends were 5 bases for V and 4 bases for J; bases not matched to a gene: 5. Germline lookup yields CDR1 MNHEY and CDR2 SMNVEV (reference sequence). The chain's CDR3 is CASSRTSGGDYEQYV. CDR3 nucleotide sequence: TGTGCCAGCAGTCGGACTAGCGGGGGCGATTACGAGCAGTACGTC.

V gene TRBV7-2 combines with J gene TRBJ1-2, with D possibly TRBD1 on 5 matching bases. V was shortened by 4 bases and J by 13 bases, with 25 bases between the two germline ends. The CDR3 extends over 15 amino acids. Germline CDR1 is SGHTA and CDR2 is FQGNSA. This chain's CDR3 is CASSSLLGGRASCTF. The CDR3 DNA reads TGTGCCAGCAGCTCCCTCCTTGGGGGTCGGGCCTCCTGCACCTTC.

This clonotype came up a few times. CDR3 protein: CSTNADRSSYEQYF. The CDR3 coding sequence is TGCAGTACCAACGCGGACAGGAGTTCCTACGAGCAGTACTTC. The chain combines TRBV20-1 with TRBJ2-7, with TRBD1 identical over 7 bases. Trimming took 8 bases from V and 1 from J; bases not matched to a gene: 11. Germline V gives CDR1 DFQATT, CDR2 SNEGSKA (reference sequence). CDR3 length equals 14 residues.

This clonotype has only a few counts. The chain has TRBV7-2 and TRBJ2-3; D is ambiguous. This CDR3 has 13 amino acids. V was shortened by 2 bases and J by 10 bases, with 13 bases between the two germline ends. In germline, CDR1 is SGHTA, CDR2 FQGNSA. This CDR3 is CASSLPEDRAQYF. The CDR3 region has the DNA TGTGCCAGCAGCTTACCCGAAGATCGTGCGCAGTATTTT.

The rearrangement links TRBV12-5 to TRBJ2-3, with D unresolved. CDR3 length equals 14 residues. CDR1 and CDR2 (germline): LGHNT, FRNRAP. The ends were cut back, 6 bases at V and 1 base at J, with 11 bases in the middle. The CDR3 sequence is CASGRSDGTDTQYF. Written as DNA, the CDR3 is TGTGCTAGTGGACGGAGCGACGGCACAGATACGCAGTATTTT.

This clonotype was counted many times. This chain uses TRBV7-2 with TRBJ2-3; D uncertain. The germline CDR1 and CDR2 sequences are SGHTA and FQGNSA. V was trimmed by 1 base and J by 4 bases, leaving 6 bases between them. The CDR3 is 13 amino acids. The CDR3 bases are TGTGCCAGCAGCTTAGGACTCGCAGATACGCAGTATTTT. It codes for CASSLGLADTQYF. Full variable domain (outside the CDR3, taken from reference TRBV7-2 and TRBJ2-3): GAGVSQSPSNKVTEKGKDVELRCDPISGHTALYWYRQSLGQGLEFLIYFQGNSAPDKSGLPSDRFSAERTGGSVSTLTIQRTQQEDSAVYLCASSLGLADTQYFGPGTRLTVL.

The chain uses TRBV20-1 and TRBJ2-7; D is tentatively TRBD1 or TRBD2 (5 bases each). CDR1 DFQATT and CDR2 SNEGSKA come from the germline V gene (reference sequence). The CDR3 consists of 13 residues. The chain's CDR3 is CSVLGDRSYEQYF. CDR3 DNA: TGCAGCGTGTTGGGGGATAGGAGTTACGAGCAGTACTTC.

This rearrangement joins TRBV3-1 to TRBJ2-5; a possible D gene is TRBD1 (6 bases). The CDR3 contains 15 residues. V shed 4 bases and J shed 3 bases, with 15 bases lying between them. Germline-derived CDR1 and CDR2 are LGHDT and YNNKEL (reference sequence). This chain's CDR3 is CASSLPTAGEETQYF. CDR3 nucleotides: TGTGCCAGCAGCCTTCCTACCGCAGGGGAAGAGACCCAGTACTTC.

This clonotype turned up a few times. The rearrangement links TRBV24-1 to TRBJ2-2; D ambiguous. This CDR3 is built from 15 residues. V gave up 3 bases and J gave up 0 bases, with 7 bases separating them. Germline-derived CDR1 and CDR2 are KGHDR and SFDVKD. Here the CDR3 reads CATSDPATNTGELFF. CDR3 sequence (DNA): TGTGCCACCAGTGATCCCGCAACGAACACCGGGGAGCTGTTTTTT.

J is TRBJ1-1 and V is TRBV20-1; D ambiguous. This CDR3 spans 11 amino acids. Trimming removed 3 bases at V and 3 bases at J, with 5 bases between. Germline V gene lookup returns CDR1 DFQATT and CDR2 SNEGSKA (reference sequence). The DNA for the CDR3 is TGCAGTGCTAGGGACGACACTGAAGCTTTCTTT. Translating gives CSARDDTEAFF.

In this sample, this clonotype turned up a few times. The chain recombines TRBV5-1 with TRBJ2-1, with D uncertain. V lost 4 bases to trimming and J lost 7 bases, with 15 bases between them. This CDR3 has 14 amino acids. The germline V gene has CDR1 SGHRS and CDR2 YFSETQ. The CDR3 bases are TGCGCCAGCAGCCCCGGACCACCCCCTAATGAGCAGTTCTTC. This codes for CASSPGPPPNEQFF.

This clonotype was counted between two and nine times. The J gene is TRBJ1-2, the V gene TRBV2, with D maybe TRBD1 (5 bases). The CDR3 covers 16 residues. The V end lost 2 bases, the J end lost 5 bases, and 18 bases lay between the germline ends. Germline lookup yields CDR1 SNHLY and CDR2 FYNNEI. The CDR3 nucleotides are TGTGCCAGCAGTGAAACCTTTGGGGGGAGCGGATATGGCTACACCTTC. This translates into CASSETFGGSGYGYTF.